These 27 T cell receptor beta chains came from one sample sequenced in a study of blood T cells in healthy people across ages. Sample-barcoded 5' priming and a J-beta primer mix drove a second PCR of about 6 to 12 cycles. TCRdb recomputed calls from the 5' RACE reads with MiXCR, one row per CDR3 protein. Found here are under 850,000 distinct CDR3 sequences, 30% to 45% of them singletons; the top ten hold under 15%. The sequencing sample was made of blood. The receptors originated from a young man in good health.

This clonotype was found a few times. The chain carries TRBV21-1 and TRBJ2-7; the D call of TRBD1 is as the table states it, not checked on the DNA. TRBV21-1 is shown as a pseudogene. The CDR3 contains 15 residues. Here the CDR3 reads CASSKGQVESYEQYF. For the CDR3, the DNA is TGTGCCAGCAGCAAAGGACAGGTCGAATCCTACGAGCAGTACTTC.

The rearrangement joins TRBV20-1 to TRBJ2-3; 10 positions agree with TRBD2. The germline gives CDR1 DFQATT, CDR2 SNEGSKA (reference sequence). Unmatched junction bases numbered 9, after V lost 0 bases and J lost 3 bases. The CDR3 runs to 17 residues. CDR3 bases: TGCAGTGCTAGAGATTGGGATAGCGGGGGGATTACAGATACGCAGTATTTT. Protein: CSARDWDSGGITDTQYF.

V gene TRBV7-3 combines with J gene TRBJ2-2; perhaps TRBD1 as D (7 bases). From germline, CDR1 is SGHTA and CDR2 FQGTGA. The ends were cut back, 4 bases at V and 4 bases at J, with 13 bases in the middle. This CDR3 is built from 15 residues. DNA of the CDR3: TGTGCCAGCAGCTACCAGGGGGGAGGCACCGGGGAGCTGTTTTTT. The encoded protein is CASSYQGGGTGELFF.

This clonotype was detected many times. This chain joins TRBV5-1 and TRBJ2-1; 7 bases fit TRBD1. J gave up 6 bases and V 7 bases, and 7 bases lay outside the gene matches. The CDR3 spans 13 residues. Germline lookup yields CDR1 SGHRS and CDR2 YFSETQ. CDR3 residues: CASGTGDGNEQFF. The CDR3 DNA reads TGCGCCAGCGGAACAGGGGACGGCAATGAGCAGTTCTTC.

The chain couples TRBV9 to TRBJ1-3; D may be TRBD1 (5 bases). V lost 4 bases and J lost 3, with 14 bases in between. The germline V gene encodes CDR1 SGDLS and CDR2 YYNGEE. There are 15 residues in the CDR3. CDR3 bases: TGTGCCAGCAGCCGTACGGACGGGGGTGGAAACACCATATATTTT. Protein product: CASSRTDGGGNTIYF.

The sample holds a few counts of this clonotype. This chain joins TRBV20-1 and TRBJ1-1; 8 bases agree with TRBD1. The CDR3 consists of 13 residues. V trimming: 4 bases; J trimming: 6 bases; junction bases outside the gene matches: 7. CDR1 DFQATT and CDR2 SNEGSKA come from the germline V gene (reference sequence). The CDR3 DNA reads as TGCAGTGCTAAAGAACAGGGGGTGGCTGAAGCTTTCTTT. Protein: CSAKEQGVAEAFF.

This clonotype was observed a handful of times. The chain uses TRBV4-3 and TRBJ1-2; TRBD1 might be the D (6 bases). CDR1 is LGHNA, CDR2 YSLEER, per germline. CDR3 size: 15 residues. Trimming removed 2 bases at V and 7 bases at J, with 17 bases between. The CDR3 region is CASSQRPGAKGGYTF. The CDR3 coding sequence is TGCGCCAGCAGCCAAAGGCCAGGGGCCAAGGGTGGCTACACCTTC.

This chain uses TRBV20-1 with TRBJ2-3; TRBD2 aligns across 9 bases. The CDR3 length is 20 residues. CDR1 is DFQATT, CDR2 SNEGSKA, per germline (reference sequence). The V and J ends lost 2 bases and 0 bases, in that order; junction bases with no gene match: 18. The CDR3 DNA is TGCAGTGCTAGAACATGGCAGGGAATTAGCGGGGGCGTTAGCACAGATACGCAGTATTTT. Translated: CSARTWQGISGGVSTDTQYF.

The V and J genes are TRBV18 and TRBJ2-1; no firm D call. V shed 2 bases and J shed 13 bases, with 27 bases lying between them. Germline V gene sequence: CDR1 KGHSH, CDR2 LQKENI. The CDR3 runs to 17 residues. CDR3 region: CASSPSFVGFEENIQFF. CDR3 nucleotide sequence: TGTGCCAGCTCACCATCTTTTGTCGGATTCGAGGAAAACATTCAGTTCTTC. The full variable domain, rest sourced from reference TRBV18 and TRBJ2-1, is NAGVMQNPRHLVRRRGQEARLRCSPMKGHSHVYWYRQLPEEGLKFMVYLQKENIIDESGMPKERFSAEFPKEGPSILRIQQVVRGDSAAYFCASSPSFVGFEENIQFFGPGTRLTVL.

The gene calls are TRBV20-1 and TRBJ2-1; 11 nucleotides agree with TRBD2. The J call may be in error: the DNA end matches TRBJ2-7 better. Germline CDR1 is DFQATT and CDR2 is SNEGSKA (reference sequence). CDR3 length equals 17 residues. The CDR3 loop reads CSALGRTSGHSYNEQYF. CDR3 bases: TGCAGTGCTCTCGGCCGGACTAGCGGGCACTCCTACAATGAGCAGTACTTC.

The J gene is TRBJ2-3, the V gene TRBV6-5; D is unresolved. Per the germline V gene, CDR1 is MNHEY and CDR2 is SVGAGI. V lost 2 bases, J lost 2 bases, and 11 bases lay in between. The CDR3 sequence is 15 residues long. The CDR3: CASSYESRTTDTQYF. CDR3 DNA sequence: TGTGCCAGCAGTTACGAATCACGGACCACAGATACGCAGTATTTT.

J is TRBJ1-1 and V is TRBV25-1; maybe TRBD1 (6 bases). The CDR3 runs to 14 residues. Germline V gene sequence: CDR1 MGHDK, CDR2 SYGVNS. The germline V and J ends were trimmed by 3 bases and 5 bases, with 13 bases remaining between them. As DNA, the CDR3 is TGTGCCAGCAGTGACCCTGGGGGGCGGACTGAAGCTTTCTTT. Amino acids: CASSDPGGRTEAFF.

The rearrangement links TRBV21-1 to TRBJ2-6; the table's D call of TRBD1 was not tested on the DNA. TRBV21-1 is given as a pseudogene. The CDR3 loop spans 19 amino acids. CDR3 amino acids: CASSKGRQGTEYGANVLTF. The DNA for the CDR3 is TGTGCCAGCAGCAAGGGGAGACAGGGGACAGAGTACGGGGCCAACGTCCTGACTTTC.

This chain connects TRBV5-1 to TRBJ2-1; D remains unclear. Germline lookup yields CDR1 SGHRS and CDR2 YFSETQ. This CDR3 contains 13 residues. The V end was cut by 4 bases, the J end by 5 bases, with 10 bases between. The CDR3 is CASSVGRDNEQFF. DNA for the CDR3: TGCGCCAGCAGCGTGGGTAGGGACAATGAGCAGTTCTTC.

Only a few counts were recorded for this clonotype. The chain links TRBV28 to TRBJ2-3; D not certain. CDR3 length equals 11 residues. The germline gives CDR1 MDHEN, CDR2 SYDVKM. V lost 6 bases and J 6 bases, leaving 7 bases between the germline ends. The DNA of the CDR3 is TGTGCCAGCAGCGTCCCGGATACGCAGTATTTT. Protein: CASSVPDTQYF.

This clonotype was picked up many times. The chain links TRBV29-1 to TRBJ2-4; D gene uncertain. Germline loops: CDR1 SQVTM, CDR2 ANQGSEA. CDR3 length: 16 amino acids. V was pared by 7 bases and J by 1 base, with 20 bases between. The CDR3 loop reads CSARGGSPQAKNIQYF. CDR3 nucleotide sequence: TGCAGCGCGAGAGGTGGGTCCCCGCAGGCCAAAAACATTCAGTACTTC.

This clonotype was seen a handful of times. The chain carries TRBV20-1 and TRBJ2-5; tentative D call: TRBD2 (6 bases). Germline V gene lookup returns CDR1 DFQATT and CDR2 SNEGSKA (reference sequence). The CDR3 has 11 residues. The V and J ends lost 5 bases and 4 bases respectively, with 8 bases between them. The DNA of the CDR3 is TGCAGTGCTGACGGGGGAGAGACCCAGTACTTC. Translated, it gives CSADGGETQYF.

This clonotype was counted many times. The chain uses TRBV6-5 and TRBJ2-3; D gene unclear. The CDR3 runs 14 residues. V was cut by 2 bases and J by 2 bases, with 8 bases left in between. The germline gives CDR1 MNHEY, CDR2 SVGAGI. The CDR3: CASSYDRTTDTQYF. The CDR3 DNA reads TGTGCCAGCAGTTACGACCGAACCACAGATACGCAGTATTTT.

V gene TRBV6-1 combines with J gene TRBJ2-1; 9 bases match TRBD2. The CDR3 has 16 amino acids. In germline, CDR1 is MNHNS, CDR2 SASEGT. J was trimmed by 4 bases and V by 2 bases; bases with no gene match: 6. The CDR3 region is CASSESRGGQYNEQFF. The CDR3 DNA reads TGTGCCAGCAGTGAATCGCGGGGGGGGCAATACAATGAGCAGTTCTTC.

In the case of this clonotype: One base away lies a much larger clone, so this may be a sequencing read error. CDR3 sequence (DNA): TGTGCCAACAGTTATCAGAGTACTGGGGGCTACACCTTC. This codes for CANSYQSTGGYTF. This rearrangement joins TRBV12-3 or TRBV12-4 to TRBJ1-2; the D is unclear. This CDR3 is 13 amino acids long.

This clonotype appeared many times. The CDR3 protein is CASSLDVGISNEQFF. CDR3 sequence (DNA): TGCGCCAGCAGCTTGGACGTAGGGATTAGCAATGAGCAGTTCTTC. This chain joins TRBV5-1 and TRBJ2-1; D not resolved. The V gene's germline CDR1 is SGHRS and CDR2 YFSETQ. CDR3 length: 15 amino acids. Deletions cut 0 bases from V and 6 bases from J, with 13 bases between.

There are a few counts of this clonotype. The gene calls are TRBV10-3 and TRBJ1-1; D might be TRBD1 (5 bases). This CDR3 contains 14 residues. The germline V gene has CDR1 ENHRY and CDR2 SYGVKD. Trimming shortened V by 8 bases and J by 4 bases, and 17 bases separated the two germline ends. Here the CDR3 DNA reads TGTGCCATCTCGTCCGGACCTGGGGGCACTGAAGCTTTCTTT. Its protein is CAISSGPGGTEAFF.

As regards this clonotype: The germline gene is not matched at one end of the junction; a read error may be the cause. The gene calls are TRBV7-7 and TRBJ2-1; D is unresolved. Germline V gives CDR1 SSHAT, CDR2 FNYEAQ (reference sequence). This CDR3 is built from 13 residues. CDR3 sequence (DNA): TGTGCTAGCAGCTTAAACAGTAACAATGAGCAGTTCTTC. Translated: CASSLNSNNEQFF.

Worth noting for this clonotype: Just one base apart from a much larger clone, this may be a read error. The gene calls are TRBV12-3 or TRBV12-4 and TRBJ2-3; 8 bases match TRBD1. CDR3 length: 13 residues. J was trimmed by 4 bases and V by 6 bases; bases with no gene match: 3. The CDR3 DNA reads as TGTGCCAGCAGCAGGGACAGGTCAGATACGCAGTATTTT. Translated: CASSRDRSDTQYF.

In its sample, this clonotype was seen a few times. The CDR3 loop reads CASSLGDRMQYF. The DNA of the CDR3 is TGTGCCAGCAGCTTAGGGGACAGGATGCAGTATTTT. The rearrangement links TRBV7-9 to TRBJ2-3; 8 bases map to TRBD1. The germline CDR1 and CDR2 sequences are SEHNR and FQNEAQ (reference sequence). Germline trimming cut 1 base from V and 11 bases from J; bases unmatched to any gene: 2. The CDR3 spans 12 residues. The variable domain in full, with the rest retrieved from reference TRBV7-9 and TRBJ2-3, is DTGVSQNPRHKITKRGQNVTFRCDPISEHNRLYWYRQTLGQGPEFLTYFQNEAQLEKSRLLSDRFSAERPKGSFSTLEIQRTEQGDSAMYLCASSLGDRMQYFGPGTRLTVL.

As to this clonotype: At one end the junction does not follow the germline gene, possibly because of a read error. The genes are TRBV7-9 and TRBJ1-4; D remains unclear. CDR1 SEHNR and CDR2 FQNEAQ come from the germline V gene (reference sequence). The CDR3 contains 12 residues. CDR3 region: CSSTGTNEKLFF. In DNA form, the CDR3 reads TGTTCCAGCACGGGTACTAATGAAAAACTGTTTTTT. Supplemented by reference TRBV7-9 and TRBJ1-4, the full variable domain reads DTGVSQNPRHKITKRGQNVTFRCDPISEHNRLYWYRQTLGQGPEFLTYFQNEAQLEKSRLLSDRFSAERPKGSFSTLEIQRTEQGDSAMYLCSSTGTNEKLFFGSGTQLSVL.

This clonotype was counted a few times. The chain recombines TRBV4-3 with TRBJ1-2; tentatively, D is TRBD1 (5 bases). The CDR3 sequence is 15 residues long. V lost 0 bases to trimming and J lost 4 bases, with 12 bases between them. Germline-derived CDR1 and CDR2 are LGHNA and YSLEER. The CDR3: CASSQDGRGGYGYTF. The CDR3 nucleotides are TGCGCCAGCAGCCAAGATGGCCGGGGCGGCTATGGCTACACCTTC.